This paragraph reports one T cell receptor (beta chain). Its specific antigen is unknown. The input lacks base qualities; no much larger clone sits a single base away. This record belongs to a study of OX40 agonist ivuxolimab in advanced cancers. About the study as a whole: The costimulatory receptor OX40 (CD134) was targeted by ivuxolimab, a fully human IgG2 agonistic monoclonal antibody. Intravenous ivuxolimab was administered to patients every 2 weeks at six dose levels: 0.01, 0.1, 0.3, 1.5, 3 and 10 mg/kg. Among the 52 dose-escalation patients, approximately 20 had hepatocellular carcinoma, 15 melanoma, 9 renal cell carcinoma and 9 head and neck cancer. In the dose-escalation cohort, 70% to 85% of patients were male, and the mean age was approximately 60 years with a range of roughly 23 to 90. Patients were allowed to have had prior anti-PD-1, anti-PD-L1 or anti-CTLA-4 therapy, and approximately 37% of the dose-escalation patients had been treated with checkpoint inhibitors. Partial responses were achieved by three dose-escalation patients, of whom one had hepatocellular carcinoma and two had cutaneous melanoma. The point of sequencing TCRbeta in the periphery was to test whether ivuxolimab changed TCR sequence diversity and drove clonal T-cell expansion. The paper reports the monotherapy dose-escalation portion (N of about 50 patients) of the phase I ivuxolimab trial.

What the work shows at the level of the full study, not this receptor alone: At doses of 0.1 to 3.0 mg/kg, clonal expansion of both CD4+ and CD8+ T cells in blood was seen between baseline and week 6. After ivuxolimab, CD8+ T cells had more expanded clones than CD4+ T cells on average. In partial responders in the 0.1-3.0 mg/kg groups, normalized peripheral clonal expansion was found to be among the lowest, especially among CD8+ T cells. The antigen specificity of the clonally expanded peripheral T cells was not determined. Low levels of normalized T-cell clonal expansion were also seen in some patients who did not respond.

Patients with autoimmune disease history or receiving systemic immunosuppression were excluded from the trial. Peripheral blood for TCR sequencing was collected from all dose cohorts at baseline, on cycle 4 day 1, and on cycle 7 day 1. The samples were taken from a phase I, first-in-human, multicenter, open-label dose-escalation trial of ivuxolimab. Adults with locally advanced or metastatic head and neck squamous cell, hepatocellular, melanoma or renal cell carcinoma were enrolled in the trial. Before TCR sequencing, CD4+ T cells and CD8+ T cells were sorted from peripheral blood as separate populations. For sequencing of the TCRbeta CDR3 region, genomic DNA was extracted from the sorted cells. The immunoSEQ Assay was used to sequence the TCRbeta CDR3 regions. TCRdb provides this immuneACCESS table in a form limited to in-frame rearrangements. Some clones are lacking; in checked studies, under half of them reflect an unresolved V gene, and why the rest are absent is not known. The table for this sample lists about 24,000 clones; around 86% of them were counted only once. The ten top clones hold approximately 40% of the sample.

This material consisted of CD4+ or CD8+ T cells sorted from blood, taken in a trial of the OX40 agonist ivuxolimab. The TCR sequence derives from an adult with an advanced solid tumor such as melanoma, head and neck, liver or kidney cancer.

The DNA sequence is as follows: TGTGCCAGCAGTTACCAGGGGTCGCCTGAAGCTTTCTTT. Its protein product is CASSYQGSPEAFF. The chain is made from TRBV6-5 and TRBJ1-1, and possibly TRBD1, on 6 matching bases. Cut back by 2 bases and 6 bases, the V and J ends lie 10 bases apart. CDR1 is given as MNHEY and CDR2 as SVGAGI, both from the germline V gene. The CDR3 covers 13 residues, taking in both the cysteine and the phenylalanine. Only CDR3 DNA is held: 39 bases, read in frame from base 1.